The clone carrying this T cell receptor beta chain has a handful of counts. The antigen is unknown. The data belong to a study of cytomegalovirus exposure and HLA in healthy donors. Findings and caveats of the study: Judged likely to be a sequencing artifact was a cluster of highly shared sequence variants. In terms of immune exposure information, only CMV serostatus was available.

CDR3 size: 14 residues. J gave up 4 bases and V 1 base, and 4 bases lay outside the gene matches. The germline CDR1 and CDR2 sequences are SGHRS and YFSETQ. Vbeta (60) and Jbeta (13) primers were used in the PCR. Repertoires were generated with immunoSEQ multiplex PCR, while TCRdb's copy carries only in-frame clones and drops some. This sample has around 120,000 clones, with more than 80% found just once. The rearrangement joins TRBV5-1 to TRBJ1-1, with 7 bases lining up with TRBD1. Sequenced material: PBMCs. This clonotype originated in a man under 40 in good health and CMV-seronegative. The CDR3 region is CASSLQGGVTEAFF. The CDR3 coding sequence is TGCGCCAGCAGCTTGCAAGGGGGCGTCACTGAAGCTTTCTTT.